This T cell receptor (beta chain) was sequenced during a study of cytomegalovirus exposure and HLA in healthy donors. The study ran its PCR with 60 Vbeta and 13 Jbeta primers. Data came from immunoSEQ multiplex PCR; TCRdb stores just in-frame clones and leaves some out. The repertoire has about 81,000 clones, 77% of them found once; the top ten carry around 3.2%. Findings and limits, study-wide: Specific recognition of CMV antigens was confirmed in vitro for three chains (all CMV-associated). Sequencing likely caused a cluster of highly shared sequence variants. A later analysis found that most CMV-associated TCR beta chains appeared HLA-restricted.

V gave up 2 bases and J gave up 1 base, with 12 bases separating them. Germline V gives CDR1 SGHTA, CDR2 FQGNSA. The CDR3 runs to 16 residues. Healthy bone marrow donors made up the cohort. For this clone: Its antigen is not known.

This TCR was sampled from a man in his forties or fifties in good health and CMV-seropositive. Material: PBMCs. V and J are TRBV7-2 and TRBJ1-5; perhaps TRBD1 as D (5 bases). The chain's CDR3 is CASSLWGDRSNQPQHF. CDR3 sequence (DNA): TGTGCCAGCAGCTTATGGGGGGATAGGAGCAATCAGCCCCAGCATTTT.